This T cell receptor (beta chain) derives from a study of control samples from healthy donors and cancer patients. Profiled with immunoSEQ multiplex PCR; TCRdb holds only in-frame clones, not every one. The table has under 20,000 clones, about 86% seen once. This CDR3 is 13 amino acids long. The V segment lost 3 bases and the J segment 10 bases; nucleotides outside the gene matches: 3. The sequenced sample was PBMCs. The sequence was collected from a woman aged 70-85 years with colorectal cancer. The chain recombines TRBV12-3 or TRBV12-4 with TRBJ1-6; 7 bases agree with TRBD1. In DNA, the CDR3 is TGTGCCAGCAGTTTGGCAGGGGGGTCACCCCTCCACTTT. It is translated as CASSLAGGSPLHF.